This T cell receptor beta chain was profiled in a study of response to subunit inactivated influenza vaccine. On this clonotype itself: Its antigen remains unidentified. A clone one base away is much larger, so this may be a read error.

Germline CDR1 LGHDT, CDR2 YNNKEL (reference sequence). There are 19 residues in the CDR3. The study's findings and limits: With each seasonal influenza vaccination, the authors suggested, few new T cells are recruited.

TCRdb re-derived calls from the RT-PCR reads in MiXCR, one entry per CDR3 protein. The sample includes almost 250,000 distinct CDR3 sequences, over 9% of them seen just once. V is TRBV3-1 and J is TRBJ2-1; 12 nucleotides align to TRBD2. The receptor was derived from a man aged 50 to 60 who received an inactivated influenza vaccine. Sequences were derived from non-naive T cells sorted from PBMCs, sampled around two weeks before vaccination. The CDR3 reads CGSSHRGLAGWSSYNEQFF. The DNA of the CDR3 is TGTGGCAGCAGCCACAGAGGACTAGCGGGGTGGAGCTCCTACAATGAGCAGTTCTTC.